One and the same sample provided the 26 T cell receptor beta chains below, sequenced in a study of T cell responses to AZD1222 COVID-19 vaccine (dated by TCRdb to about 2021). Receptor amplification or capture employed the immunoSEQ multiplex PCR assay. The source is immuneACCESS, and TCRdb retained only in-frame sequences with V and J called. Part of the clones is not carried over; for the studies checked, unresolved V genes explain less than half of this, and the remainder is unexplained. Counted in this sample were about 150,000 clones; 85% to 90% of them appeared once. The top ten clonotypes cover 5% to 6% of the sample. Explained via the paper, the time point label denotes: baseline before first vaccination. The treatment or condition label, as the study defines it: meningococcal conjugate vaccine given as trial control. Sequencing used peripheral blood, obtained on day 0 of MenACWY control vaccination. The source of these receptors is an adult in good health.

The chain is built from TRBV18 and TRBJ2-7, with no clear D. Germline loops: CDR1 KGHSH, CDR2 LQKENI. Trimming left V 3 bases short and J 2 bases short, with 17 bases between. The CDR3 runs to 16 residues. The CDR3, as DNA: TGTGCCAGCTCACCGAACAAGGACGTCGTACCCTACGAGCAGTACGTC. This gives the protein CASSPNKDVVPYEQYV.

This clone was seen a handful of times. In DNA, the CDR3 is TGTGCCAGCAGCGAGAGGATGGGACAGGGGGCAGGCGAGCAGTACTTC. It encodes CASSERMGQGAGEQYF. The chain is built from TRBV9 and TRBJ2-7; the match to TRBD1 covers 12 bases. Germline values: CDR1 SGDLS, CDR2 YYNGEE. Trimming removed 3 bases from V and 6 bases from J; junction bases left unmatched: 10. This CDR3 is built from 16 residues.

This clone appeared a single time. The chain couples TRBV5-1 to TRBJ2-3; D gene ambiguous. Trimming stripped 8 bases from V and 4 bases from J, with 8 bases between. The germline gives CDR1 SGHRS, CDR2 YFSETQ. The CDR3 loop spans 11 amino acids. The CDR3 loop is CASSTADTQYF. The DNA of the CDR3 is TGCGCCAGTAGTACGGCAGATACGCAGTATTTT.

The chain uses TRBV12-3 or TRBV12-4 and TRBJ2-3; 8 bases align to TRBD1. The V and J ends lost 6 bases and 5 bases, in that order; junction bases with no gene match: 1. The CDR3 has 12 amino acids. CDR3 amino acids: CASRDRGDTQYF. The CDR3 DNA is TGTGCCAGCAGAGACAGGGGAGATACGCAGTATTTT.

The rearrangement joins TRBV18 to TRBJ2-2; TRBD1 aligns across 11 bases. The CDR3 sequence is 16 residues long. The germline CDR1 and CDR2 sequences are KGHSH and LQKENI. The J segment lost 3 bases and the V segment lost 1 base, leaving 1 base of the junction unmatched. The CDR3 sequence is CASSPRTGGDTGELFF. In DNA, the CDR3 is TGTGCCAGCTCACCACGGACAGGGGGCGACACCGGGGAGCTGTTTTTT. Complete variable domain (other parts from reference TRBV18 and TRBJ2-2): NAGVMQNPRHLVRRRGQEARLRCSPMKGHSHVYWYRQLPEEGLKFMVYLQKENIIDESGMPKERFSAEFPKEGPSILRIQQVVRGDSAAYFCASSPRTGGDTGELFFGEGSRLTVL.

The chain uses TRBV11-2 and TRBJ1-2, with D possibly being TRBD1 (6 bases). Trimming took off 0 bases at V and 7 bases at J, with 18 bases between the two ends. CDR1 and CDR2 from the germline V gene are SGHAT and FQNNGV. This CDR3 has 16 amino acids. CDR3: CASSLEGGAALLGYTF. The CDR3 DNA reads TGTGCCAGCAGCTTAGAAGGGGGGGCGGCCCTCCTTGGCTACACCTTC.

V gene TRBV5-4 combines with J gene TRBJ2-1; TRBD1 agrees at 9 bases. The ends lost 4 bases at V and 0 bases at J; junction bases unmatched: 2. Germline V lookup: CDR1 SGHNT, CDR2 YYREEE (reference sequence). The CDR3 covers 15 residues. CDR3 nucleotides: TGTGCCAGCAGCGGGGACAGGGCCTCCTACAATGAGCAGTTCTTC. Protein product: CASSGDRASYNEQFF.

V usage is TRBV25-1 and J usage is TRBJ2-7, with D tentatively TRBD2 (6 bases). This CDR3 region has 15 residues. Trimming shortened V by 3 bases and J by 4 bases, and 16 bases separated the two germline ends. Per the germline V gene, CDR1 is MGHDK and CDR2 is SYGVNS. CDR3 amino acids: CASSDSRESKYEQYF. The CDR3 DNA reads TGTGCCAGCAGTGACTCCCGGGAGTCGAAATACGAGCAGTACTTC.

This chain links TRBV24-1 with TRBJ2-5; D is undetermined. Trimming removed 4 bases at V and 1 base at J, with 9 bases between. This CDR3 has 14 residues. CDR1 KGHDR and CDR2 SFDVKD come from the germline V gene. The CDR3 loop is CATSDPGTQETQYF. CDR3 coding DNA: TGTGCCACCAGTGACCCGGGCACCCAAGAGACCCAGTACTTC.

This clone was seen just once. The V and J genes are TRBV24-1 and TRBJ1-2, with 7 bases identical to TRBD1. Looked up from germline, CDR1 is KGHDR and CDR2 is SFDVKD. V lost 9 bases to trimming and J lost 2 bases; unmatched junction nucleotides: 14. This CDR3 has 16 amino acids. The CDR3 region has the DNA TGTGCCACCTTCAGGTCAGGGCGCAGGGGGAACTATGGCTACACCTTC. The encoded protein is CATFRSGRRGNYGYTF.

The rearrangement uses TRBV6-1 and TRBJ1-2, with D possibly being TRBD1 (6 bases). The germline gives CDR1 MNHNS, CDR2 SASEGT. The CDR3 is 15 residues long. The V end was cut by 2 bases, the J end by 4 bases, with 14 bases between. The CDR3 loop reads CASSESTDRTYGYTF. DNA for the CDR3: TGTGCCAGCAGTGAATCGACCGACAGGACCTATGGCTACACCTTC.

The rearrangement links TRBV3-1 (or the pseudogene TRBV3-2) to TRBJ2-7; D unclear. Per the germline V gene, CDR1 is LGHDT and CDR2 is YNNKEL (reference sequence). The CDR3 sequence is 10 residues long. Trimming shortened V by 5 bases and J by 5 bases, and 4 bases separated the two germline ends. This CDR3 reads CASSFHEQYF. The CDR3 nucleotides are TGTGCCAGCAGCTTTCACGAGCAGTACTTC.

V usage is TRBV7-2 and J usage is TRBJ2-7; perhaps TRBD1 as D (6 bases). Germline lookup yields CDR1 SGHTA and CDR2 FQGNSA. The CDR3 covers 15 residues. V lost 3 bases and J 0 bases, leaving 12 bases between the germline ends. The CDR3 reads CASSFYDRSSYEQYF. The CDR3 nucleotides are TGTGCCAGCAGCTTTTACGACAGGAGCTCCTACGAGCAGTACTTC. The full variable domain, its missing parts supplied by reference TRBV7-2 and TRBJ2-7, is GAGVSQSPSNKVTEKGKDVELRCDPISGHTALYWYRQSLGQGLEFLIYFQGNSAPDKSGLPSDRFSAERTGGSVSTLTIQRTQQEDSAVYLCASSFYDRSSYEQYFGPGTRLTVT.

The chain uses TRBV29-1 and TRBJ2-1; the match to TRBD2 covers 11 bases. V lost 7 bases and J lost 4; bases outside the gene matches: 3. The CDR3 spans 13 residues. Germline CDR1 reads SQVTM; CDR2 reads ANQGSEA. CDR3 in amino acids: CSGGLAVYNEQFF. The CDR3 bases are TGCAGCGGGGGACTAGCGGTGTACAATGAGCAGTTCTTC.

This clone was counted once. One junction end disagrees with the germline gene, perhaps due to a read error. The chain joins TRBV2 to TRBJ1-4, with unresolved D. The length of the CDR3 is 12 residues. Germline V CDR1 and CDR2: SNHLY, FYNNEI. The CDR3 loop is CASRQEGPELLF. The CDR3 region has the DNA TGTGCCAGCAGACAAGAGGGCCCGGAGTTGCTTTTT.

The DNA for the CDR3 is TGTGCCAGCAGTGAATGGGCAGCTAGGAACACTGAAGCTTTCTTT. The encoded protein is CASSEWAARNTEAFF. The V gene is TRBV2, the J gene TRBJ1-1; D is ambiguous. The germline gives CDR1 SNHLY, CDR2 FYNNEI. V was cut by 2 bases and J by 1 base, with 11 bases left in between. There are 15 residues in the CDR3.

The chain links TRBV3-1 (or the pseudogene TRBV3-2) to TRBJ1-1; possible D gene TRBD1, 6 bases. CDR1 is LGHDT and CDR2 is YNNKEL in the germline V gene (reference sequence). Between the trimmed V and J ends, which lost 2 bases and 11 bases, there was a span of 18 bases. The CDR3 spans 14 residues. The CDR3 region has the DNA TGTGCCAGCAGCCAACGAAGGGGGTCCATCGGGGCTTTCTTT. This codes for CASSQRRGSIGAFF.

This clone is a singleton in its sample. The chain couples TRBV28 to TRBJ1-5; D gene uncertain. CDR1 is MDHEN and CDR2 is SYDVKM in the germline V gene. The CDR3 has 14 residues. V was trimmed by 3 bases and J by 4 bases, leaving 10 bases between them. The CDR3 region has the DNA TGTGCCAGCAGTTTCCCCGCAAGGAATCAGCCCCAGCATTTT. It specifies CASSFPARNQPQHF.

This clone was seen just once. This chain joins TRBV6-9 and TRBJ1-5; TRBD1 matches 12 bases. This CDR3 has 15 amino acids. Unmatched junction bases numbered 4, after V lost 4 bases and J lost 6 bases. Germline V gives CDR1 MNHGY, CDR2 SVAAGI. CDR3 amino acids: CASSWGQGATQPQHF. The CDR3 nucleotides are TGTGCCAGCAGTTGGGGACAGGGGGCGACTCAGCCCCAGCATTTT.

This sequence joins TRBV28 and TRBJ1-3; no clear D. The CDR3 spans 14 residues. The V and J ends lost 3 bases and 2 bases respectively, with 8 bases between them. Per germline, CDR1 MDHEN and CDR2 SYDVKM. CDR3 nucleotides: TGTGCCAGCAGTTTGCGAGGCCCTGGAAACACCATATATTTT. This codes for CASSLRGPGNTIYF. Based on the CDR3 plus reference TRBV28 and TRBJ1-3, the full variable domain is DVKVTQSSRYLVKRTGEKVFLECVQDMDHENMFWYRQDPGLGLRLIYFSYDVKMKEKGDIPEGYSVSREKKERFSLILESASTNQTSMYLCASSLRGPGNTIYFGEGSWLTVV.

In this sample, this clone turned up a few times. V and J are TRBV6-5 and TRBJ1-1, with a weak D call TRBD1 (5 bases). CDR1 is MNHEY, CDR2 SVGAGI, per germline. This CDR3 is 14 amino acids long. Trimming removed 2 bases from V and 0 bases from J, with 7 bases in between. CDR3 protein: CASSYGTLNTEAFF. The CDR3 DNA sequence: TGTGCCAGCAGTTACGGGACGTTGAACACTGAAGCTTTCTTT.

The chain carries TRBV2 and TRBJ1-1, with D maybe TRBD1 (6 bases). Germline V CDR1 and CDR2: SNHLY, FYNNEI. CDR3 size: 15 residues. Trimming shortened V by 5 bases and J by 3 bases, and 16 bases separated the two germline ends. The CDR3 sequence is CASSYTRGADTEAFF. The CDR3 coding sequence is TGTGCCAGCAGTTACACAAGGGGGGCGGACACTGAAGCTTTCTTT. Complete variable domain (other parts from reference TRBV2 and TRBJ1-1): EPEVTQTPSHQVTQMGQEVILRCVPISNHLYFYWYRQILGQKVEFLVSFYNNEISEKSEIFDDQFSVERPDGSNFTLKIRSTKLEDSAMYFCASSYTRGADTEAFFGQGTRLTVV.

This chain joins TRBV30 and TRBJ2-7; perhaps TRBD2 as D (6 bases). CDR3 length: 13 residues. Germline values: CDR1 GTSNPN, CDR2 SVGIG (reference sequence). Trimming took 5 bases from V and 2 from J, leaving 13 bases between them. CDR3 amino acids: CAWGFAGTYEQYF. Here the CDR3 DNA reads TGTGCCTGGGGGTTTGCGGGGACCTACGAGCAGTACTTC.

The chain combines TRBV5-1 with TRBJ2-1, with D tentatively TRBD1 (6 bases). The CDR3 length is 13 residues. The germline V gene encodes CDR1 SGHRS and CDR2 YFSETQ. V gave up 6 bases and J gave up 4 bases, with 11 bases separating them. This chain's CDR3 is CASNPDRYNEQFF. CDR3 sequence (DNA): TGCGCCAGCAACCCGGACAGATACAATGAGCAGTTCTTC.

DNA of the CDR3: TGTGCCAGCAGTTTTGCATTCGGCGAGCAGTACGTC. Amino acid sequence: CASSFAFGEQYV. The V call is TRBV28, the J call TRBJ2-7; D not certain. V lost 3 bases, J lost 6 bases, and 9 bases lay in between. The CDR3 runs to 12 residues. CDR1 is MDHEN and CDR2 is SYDVKM in the germline V gene.

This clone was seen more than once but under ten times. V usage is TRBV28 and J usage is TRBJ2-1; a possible D gene is TRBD2 (6 bases). The CDR3 runs to 13 residues. V lost 8 bases to trimming and J lost 0 bases, with 8 bases between them. From germline, CDR1 is MDHEN and CDR2 SYDVKM. CDR3 residues: CASRGSSYNEQFF. The CDR3 DNA follows: TGTGCCAGCCGGGGGAGCTCCTACAATGAGCAGTTCTTC.